The T cell receptor beta chain under discussion was sequenced for a study of T-cell reconstitution after alpha-beta-depleted transplantation in children. Whole-study results and caveats: Two months or so post-transplant, alpha-beta T cells reportedly derived from several hundred expanded graft clones. Newly produced T cells mostly provided counts and TCRbeta diversity after one year, as hyperexpanded clones declined.

Unique molecular identifiers were incorporated when the TCRbeta library was constructed. Each CDR3 protein gets one entry after TCRdb re-called the PCR reads with MiXCR. The table lists 500,000 to 750,000 distinct CDR3 sequences, 25% to 30% of them singletons, with around a third in the top ten. The table lists this clonotype with a few counts. Its antigen is still unknown. The length of the CDR3 is 14 residues. Trimming left V 5 bases short and J 1 base short, with 10 bases between. This material consisted of PBMCs, taken before TCRalphabeta/CD19-depleted stem cell transplant. The clonotype comes from a boy under three years old with Wiskott-Aldrich syndrome, due to receive a stem cell transplant. The chain links TRBV12-3 or TRBV12-4 to TRBJ2-3; D possibly corresponds to TRBD1 (6 bases). The CDR3 protein is CASSTGRGTDTQYF. CDR3 bases: TGTGCCAGCAGTACAGGGAGAGGCACAGATACGCAGTATTTT.